The present T cell receptor (beta chain) was sequenced within a study of neurological immune-mediated disorders. Study-level background: Relapsing-remitting disease was seen in most of the roughly 34 multiple sclerosis patients, and secondary progressive disease was seen in 3.

Findings of the study overall: Multiple sclerosis patients had less TCR clonal expansion than even healthy controls, unlike HTLV-1-associated myelopathy.

Unsorted libraries used 2 million PBMCs kept at -80 degrees C. The cDNA was synthesized by means of template-switch 5'RACE, which was carried out with 10-nucleotide random UMIs. TCRdb re-analysed the 5' RACE reads in MiXCR, keeping a single row per CDR3 protein. This table holds 40,000 to 50,000 distinct CDR3 sequences, approximately 2.4% found once. This clonotype has a count of ten or more. Its specificity is not known. V dropped 4 bases and J dropped 6; count of bases not matched to a gene: 8. The germline gives CDR1 SGHDT, CDR2 YYEEEE. This CDR3 region has 16 residues. The chain employs TRBV5-6 and TRBJ2-2; 11 bases map to TRBD2. The clonotype comes from a young man with multiple sclerosis. The sequenced sample was PBMCs. CDR3 residues: CASSQRLAGLPGELFF. DNA for the CDR3: TGTGCCAGCAGCCAGAGACTAGCGGGACTTCCCGGGGAGCTGTTTTTT.